A selection of T cell receptor beta chains follows, all from one sample in a study of PD-L1 blockade in urothelial cancer. Method: immunoSEQ multiplex PCR; TCRdb's copy keeps in-frame clones and lacks some. The data hold tens of thousands of clones, with roughly 84% observed a single time. The specimen was PBMCs, collected around atezolizumab (anti-PD-L1) treatment. Source of these receptors: an older woman with urothelial cancer. Both conserved end residues are part of each CDR3. The order of the fields is D gene, clone size, J gene, V gene, CDR3 protein, CDR3 DNA. D genes are given only for firm matches. Where a row states a size, it is once, few, many or the class of an expanded clone; other rows omit it.

>TRBD2|NA|TRBJ2-7|TRBV4-1
CASSQLSGGALYEQYF
TGCGCCAGCAGCCAGCTGAGCGGGGGGGCCTTGTACGAGCAGTACTTC
>NA|once|TRBJ2-3|TRBV7-8
CASRSTQGGTQYF
TGTGCCAGCAGGAGCACCCAGGGGGGTACGCAGTATTTT
>NA|NA|TRBJ2-1|TRBV5-1
CASSLGPGTYNEQFF
TGCGCCAGCAGCTTGGGACCAGGGACCTACAATGAGCAGTTCTTC
>NA|NA|TRBJ2-1|TRBV2
CASRYNEQFF
TGTGCCAGCCGTTACAATGAGCAGTTCTTC
>TRBD1|NA|TRBJ1-2|TRBV6-1
CASSSQGANYGYTF
TGTGCCAGCAGTAGCCAGGGGGCCAACTATGGCTACACCTTC
>TRBD1|NA|TRBJ2-2|TRBV10-3
CANAPSETGGTGELFF
TGTGCCAACGCACCGTCCGAGACAGGGGGCACCGGGGAGCTGTTTTTT
>NA|once|TRBJ1-1|TRBV18
CASSPNEGNTEAFF
TGTGCCAGCTCACCCAACGAGGGAAACACTGAAGCTTTCTTT
>TRBD2|NA|TRBJ2-7|TRBV27
CASSLWRAGVSYEQYF
TGTGCCAGCAGTTTATGGAGAGCGGGAGTATCCTACGAGCAGTACTTC
>TRBD1|NA|TRBJ1-5|TRBV19
CASSIPPDRRGYSNQPQHF
TGTGCCAGTAGTATCCCCCCGGACAGGAGGGGATATAGCAATCAGCCCCAGCATTTT
>TRBD2|NA|TRBJ2-1|TRBV27
CASSPRTSGGPEQFF
TGTGCCAGCAGTCCCCGGACTAGCGGGGGGCCTGAGCAGTTCTTC
>NA|NA|TRBJ2-3|TRBV9
CASSKAGDSSTDTQYF
TGTGCCAGCAGCAAGGCAGGGGATTCTAGCACAGATACGCAGTATTTT
>TRBD2|NA|TRBJ2-3|TRBV18
CASSALAGGITDTQYF
TGTGCCAGCTCAGCCTTAGCGGGAGGGATCACAGATACGCAGTATTTT
>TRBD2|NA|TRBJ2-7|TRBV15
CATSRERLAREQYF
TGTGCCACCAGCAGAGAGCGACTAGCGCGCGAGCAGTACTTC
>NA|NA|TRBJ2-3|TRBV15
CATSRAVSTDTQYF
TGTGCCACCAGCAGGGCCGTTAGCACAGATACGCAGTATTTT
>NA|NA|TRBJ1-1|TRBV18
CASSQREEDTEAFF
TGTGCCAGCTCTCAGCGAGAGGAGGACACTGAAGCTTTCTTT
>NA|NA|TRBJ1-1|TRBV5-1
CASSLVGQLNTEAFF
TGCGCCAGCAGCTTGGTTGGCCAATTGAACACTGAAGCTTTCTTT
>NA|NA|TRBJ1-2|TRBV19
CASSRQGISGYTF
TGTGCCAGTAGTCGGCAGGGAATAAGTGGCTACACCTTC
>NA|few|TRBJ2-2|TRBV7-2
CASASPRGDTGELFF
TGTGCCAGCGCCTCCCCCAGGGGGGACACCGGGGAGCTGTTTTTT
>TRBD2|NA|TRBJ2-1|TRBV27
CASSHSWLAGVSNEQFF
TGTGCCAGCAGCCACTCCTGGCTAGCGGGAGTATCAAATGAGCAGTTCTTC
>NA|NA|TRBJ2-3|TRBV5-1
CASSLTRDTDTQYF
TGCGCCAGCAGCCTGACTAGAGACACAGATACGCAGTATTTT
>NA|few|TRBJ1-1|TRBV6-5
CASSYSIRGTEAFF
TGTGCCAGCAGTTACTCCATCAGGGGCACTGAAGCTTTCTTT
>TRBD1|once|TRBJ2-5|TRBV11-2
CASSFPRDRVSRETQYF
TGTGCCAGCAGCTTTCCACGGGACAGGGTTAGTCGAGAGACCCAGTACTTC
>NA|NA|TRBJ2-3|TRBV27
CASSLAPGADTQYF
TGTGCCAGCAGTTTGGCCCCAGGGGCAGATACGCAGTATTTT
>NA|NA|TRBJ1-4|TRBV2
CASSGKGATNEKLFF
TGTGCCAGCAGTGGAAAGGGGGCAACTAATGAAAAACTGTTTTTT
>NA|NA|TRBJ2-2|TRBV5-1
CASSRQPGDTGELFF
TGCGCCAGCAGCCGCCAGCCGGGGGACACCGGGGAGCTGTTTTTT
>TRBD2|NA|TRBJ2-2|TRBV5-1
CASSWGLGSGELFF
TGCGCCAGCAGCTGGGGACTAGGATCCGGGGAGCTGTTTTTT
>NA|NA|TRBJ1-2|TRBV18
CASSPPNPFRGYTF
TGTGCCAGCTCACCACCGAACCCCTTTCGGGGCTACACCTTC
>NA|NA|TRBJ1-1|TRBV29-1
CSGDIVNTEAFF
TGCAGCGGGGACATTGTGAACACTGAAGCTTTCTTT
>TRBD1|NA|TRBJ1-1|TRBV29-1
CSVQLGGAEAFF
TGCAGCGTCCAGTTAGGGGGCGCTGAAGCTTTCTTT
>NA|NA|TRBJ2-2|TRBV16
CASTNFSSFRNTGELFF
TGTGCCAGCACCAATTTCTCTAGCTTTCGTAACACCGGGGAGCTGTTTTTT
>TRBD1|NA|TRBJ2-7|TRBV28
CASSSQGESYEQYF
TGTGCCAGCAGTTCACAGGGGGAGTCCTACGAGCAGTACTTC
>TRBD2|large|TRBJ2-5|TRBV30
CAWKLGSGGTQYF
TGTGCCTGGAAACTTGGCAGCGGGGGGACCCAGTACTTC